Listed below are T cell receptor beta chains from one sample, sequenced in a study of regulatory T cells in long-lasting Graves disease. TCRdb processed the multiplex PCR reads anew with MiXCR; each CDR3 protein has one entry. In the table there are over 300,000 distinct CDR3 sequences, about a sixth of which are singletons. The sequencing used peripheral blood mononuclear cells (PBMCs), collected at new diagnosis, from a patient treated with antithyroid drugs. All receptors derive from a female donor with Graves disease. Each CDR3 is given with its conserved first and last residue. The D gene is left open where the match is weak. Rows may omit the clone size; those that give it use once, few, many or a size class.

D gene: TRBD2; clone size: many; J gene: TRBJ2-3; V gene: TRBV7-3; CDR3 protein: CASSPTSVSTDTQYF; CDR3 DNA: TGTGCCAGCAGCCCGACTAGCGTTAGCACAGATACGCAGTATTTT
D gene: NA; clone size: many; J gene: TRBJ2-7; V gene: TRBV20-1; CDR3 protein: CSADPIGPGSYEQYF; CDR3 DNA: TGCAGTGCGGATCCTATCGGTCCAGGGAGCTACGAGCAGTACTTC
D gene: TRBD2; clone size: many; J gene: TRBJ2-7; V gene: TRBV5-6; CDR3 protein: CASRAGGASYEQYF; CDR3 DNA: TGTGCCAGCAGGGCGGGGGGCGCCTCCTACGAGCAGTACTTC
D gene: NA; clone size: many; J gene: TRBJ2-5; V gene: TRBV6-5; CDR3 protein: CASSYVGAQETQYF; CDR3 DNA: TGTGCCAGCAGTTACGTAGGTGCACAAGAGACCCAGTACTTC
D gene: TRBD1; clone size: many; J gene: TRBJ1-1; V gene: TRBV15; CDR3 protein: CATSRDRDRSEAFF; CDR3 DNA: TGTGCCACCAGCAGAGACCGGGACAGGAGTGAAGCTTTCTTT
D gene: NA; clone size: many; J gene: TRBJ1-2; V gene: TRBV11-2; CDR3 protein: CASTLDSSYGYTF; CDR3 DNA: TGTGCCAGCACCCTCGACAGCTCGTATGGCTACACCTTC
D gene: NA; clone size: few; J gene: TRBJ1-5; V gene: TRBV29-1; CDR3 protein: CSAGQSSNQPQHF; CDR3 DNA: TGCAGCGCAGGACAGTCGAGCAATCAGCCCCAGCATTTT
D gene: NA; clone size: many; J gene: TRBJ2-7; V gene: TRBV5-1; CDR3 protein: CASSSSQSYEQYF; CDR3 DNA: TGCGCCAGCAGCAGTTCTCAGTCCTACGAGCAGTACTTC
D gene: TRBD2; clone size: many; J gene: TRBJ2-3; V gene: TRBV7-2; CDR3 protein: CASRGAGGGTDTQYF; CDR3 DNA: TGTGCCAGCAGGGGGGCGGGAGGCGGAACAGATACGCAGTATTTT
D gene: NA; clone size: NA; J gene: TRBJ1-6; V gene: TRBV27; CDR3 protein: CASSLGGYISPLHF; CDR3 DNA: TGTGCCAGCAGTTTGGGGGGCTATATTTCACCCCTCCACTTT
D gene: NA; clone size: many; J gene: TRBJ2-3; V gene: TRBV20-1; CDR3 protein: CSADPGGRTDTQYF; CDR3 DNA: TGCAGTGCTGACCCGGGGGGCCGCACAGATACGCAGTATTTT
D gene: TRBD1; clone size: many; J gene: TRBJ2-3; V gene: TRBV20-1; CDR3 protein: CSARDRYRGRTTDTQYF; CDR3 DNA: TGCAGTGCTAGAGATCGATACAGGGGGCGAACCACAGATACGCAGTATTTT
D gene: NA; clone size: many; J gene: TRBJ1-5; V gene: TRBV6-1; CDR3 protein: CASSEQEGSNQPQHF; CDR3 DNA: TGTGCCAGCAGCGAACAGGAGGGTAGCAATCAGCCCCAGCATTTT
D gene: TRBD2; clone size: NA; J gene: TRBJ2-7; V gene: TRBV18; CDR3 protein: CASSSPGLAGRYEQYF; CDR3 DNA: TGTGCCAGCTCATCACCGGGACTAGCGGGACGTTACGAGCAGTACTTC
D gene: TRBD2; clone size: few; J gene: TRBJ2-3; V gene: TRBV10-3; CDR3 protein: CAISLAGSDTQYF; CDR3 DNA: TGTGCCATCAGTCTAGCGGGTTCCGATACGCAGTATTTT
D gene: NA; clone size: many; J gene: TRBJ2-2; V gene: TRBV5-1; CDR3 protein: CASSLRGPGELFF; CDR3 DNA: TGTGCCAGCAGTTTAAGGGGTCCCGGGGAGCTGTTTTTT
D gene: NA; clone size: many; J gene: TRBJ1-1; V gene: TRBV27; CDR3 protein: CASSLSMIGTEAFF; CDR3 DNA: TGTGCCAGCAGTTTATCGATGATCGGGACTGAAGCTTTCTTT
D gene: TRBD1; clone size: many; J gene: TRBJ2-3; V gene: TRBV5-5; CDR3 protein: CASSSPGTDSTDTQYF; CDR3 DNA: TGTGCCAGCAGCTCTCCCGGGACAGATAGCACAGATACGCAGTATTTT
D gene: NA; clone size: NA; J gene: TRBJ2-3; V gene: TRBV5-4; CDR3 protein: CASSSFGRAAAVTDTQYF; CDR3 DNA: TGTGCCAGCAGCAGCTTTGGAAGGGCCGCGGCGGTCACAGATACGCAGTATTTT
D gene: NA; clone size: many; J gene: TRBJ1-1; V gene: TRBV5-1; CDR3 protein: CASRKGPNTEAFF; CDR3 DNA: TGCGCCAGCAGGAAGGGGCCGAACACTGAAGCTTTCTTT
D gene: NA; clone size: many; J gene: TRBJ1-1; V gene: TRBV28; CDR3 protein: CASSAPIQIMNTEAFF; CDR3 DNA: TGTGCCAGCAGTGCCCCCATACAAATCATGAACACTGAAGCTTTCTTT
D gene: TRBD1; clone size: few; J gene: TRBJ1-5; V gene: TRBV5-1; CDR3 protein: CASSLGGQPNQPQHF; CDR3 DNA: TGCGCCAGCAGCTTGGGGGGACAGCCCAATCAGCCCCAGCATTTT
D gene: TRBD2; clone size: NA; J gene: TRBJ2-2; V gene: TRBV27; CDR3 protein: CASRLALGSGELFF; CDR3 DNA: TGTGCCAGCAGACTAGCGTTGGGCTCCGGGGAGCTGTTTTTT
D gene: NA; clone size: few; J gene: TRBJ1-1; V gene: TRBV7-8; CDR3 protein: CASGGVATEAFF; CDR3 DNA: TGTGCCAGCGGGGGAGTAGCGACTGAAGCTTTCTTT
D gene: TRBD2; clone size: NA; J gene: TRBJ2-1; V gene: TRBV28; CDR3 protein: CASSFQHAVTSGSSYNEQFF; CDR3 DNA: TGTGCCAGCAGTTTCCAACATGCCGTTACTAGCGGGAGCTCCTACAATGAGCAGTTCTTC
D gene: TRBD2; clone size: many; J gene: TRBJ2-3; V gene: TRBV29-1; CDR3 protein: CSVGGQILAGGTDTQYF; CDR3 DNA: TGCAGCGTTGGGGGTCAGATACTAGCGGGAGGCACAGATACGCAGTATTTT
D gene: TRBD1; clone size: few; J gene: TRBJ1-2; V gene: TRBV10-3; CDR3 protein: CAIRPGQDYGYTF; CDR3 DNA: TGTGCCATCAGGCCGGGACAGGACTATGGCTACACCTTC
D gene: TRBD1; clone size: many; J gene: TRBJ1-4; V gene: TRBV29-1; CDR3 protein: CSVRTGDEKLFF; CDR3 DNA: TGCAGCGTTCGGACAGGGGATGAAAAACTGTTTTTT
D gene: NA; clone size: NA; J gene: TRBJ1-1; V gene: TRBV10-3; CDR3 protein: CAILGSVNTEAFF; CDR3 DNA: TGTGCCATCTTAGGCAGTGTGAACACTGAAGCTTTCTTT
D gene: NA; clone size: many; J gene: TRBJ2-1; V gene: TRBV12-3/TRBV12-4; CDR3 protein: CASSLEGWRYNEQFF; CDR3 DNA: TGTGCCAGCAGTTTAGAGGGATGGCGGTACAATGAGCAGTTCTTC
D gene: NA; clone size: many; J gene: TRBJ2-5; V gene: TRBV5-1; CDR3 protein: CASSLRQKQETQYF; CDR3 DNA: TGCGCCAGCAGCCTCCGACAGAAACAAGAGACCCAGTACTTC
D gene: TRBD1; clone size: NA; J gene: TRBJ1-5; V gene: TRBV4-1; CDR3 protein: CASSLVGRGQRQPQHF; CDR3 DNA: TGCGCCAGCAGCTTAGTTGGGAGGGGGCAGCGGCAGCCCCAGCATTTT
D gene: TRBD2; clone size: many; J gene: TRBJ2-3; V gene: TRBV20-1; CDR3 protein: CSAAEGGPTTTQYF; CDR3 DNA: TGCAGTGCCGCGGAGGGAGGGCCCACAACAACGCAGTATTTT
D gene: TRBD1; clone size: NA; J gene: TRBJ2-2; V gene: TRBV6-1; CDR3 protein: CASRRQGARNTGELFF; CDR3 DNA: TGTGCCAGCAGGAGACAGGGGGCGCGGAACACCGGGGAGCTGTTTTTT
D gene: TRBD2; clone size: NA; J gene: TRBJ2-3; V gene: TRBV28; CDR3 protein: CASSRGLTSGAADTQYF; CDR3 DNA: TGTGCCAGCAGTAGAGGACTGACTAGCGGGGCGGCAGATACGCAGTATTTT
D gene: NA; clone size: many; J gene: TRBJ1-1; V gene: TRBV30; CDR3 protein: CAWSVPPFNTEAFF; CDR3 DNA: TGTGCCTGGAGTGTACCTCCCTTCAACACTGAAGCTTTCTTT
D gene: NA; clone size: many; J gene: TRBJ1-1; V gene: TRBV5-6; CDR3 protein: CASSDRTADTEAFF; CDR3 DNA: TGTGCCAGCAGCGATAGGACTGCCGACACTGAAGCTTTCTTT
D gene: NA; clone size: NA; J gene: TRBJ1-5; V gene: TRBV27; CDR3 protein: CASSLSQNGIQPQHF; CDR3 DNA: TGTGCCAGCAGTTTAAGTCAGAACGGAATACAGCCCCAGCATTTT
D gene: TRBD1; clone size: many; J gene: TRBJ1-1; V gene: TRBV7-3; CDR3 protein: CASSPTGDTEAFF; CDR3 DNA: TGTGCCAGCAGCCCTACAGGGGACACTGAAGCTTTCTTT
D gene: NA; clone size: once; J gene: TRBJ2-7; V gene: TRBV27; CDR3 protein: CASSLQAGTISYEQYF; CDR3 DNA: TGTGCCAGCAGTTTACAGGCGGGCACCATCTCCTACGAGCAGTACTTC
D gene: TRBD1; clone size: many; J gene: TRBJ1-2; V gene: TRBV28; CDR3 protein: CASSLTGRDGYTF; CDR3 DNA: TGTGCCAGCAGTTTGACAGGGAGGGATGGCTACACCTTC
D gene: NA; clone size: many; J gene: TRBJ2-7; V gene: TRBV3-1; CDR3 protein: CASSHSPIGAPYEQYF; CDR3 DNA: TGTGCCAGCAGCCACAGTCCGATAGGGGCACCCTACGAGCAGTACTTC
D gene: TRBD1; clone size: many; J gene: TRBJ2-3; V gene: TRBV5-1; CDR3 protein: CASSFRDRGTDTQYF; CDR3 DNA: TGCGCCAGCAGCTTTCGGGACAGGGGCACAGATACGCAGTATTTT
D gene: NA; clone size: many; J gene: TRBJ2-3; V gene: TRBV27; CDR3 protein: CASSSGGADKDTQYF; CDR3 DNA: TGTGCCAGCAGTTCCGGCGGCGCCGATAAAGATACGCAGTATTTT
D gene: NA; clone size: few; J gene: TRBJ1-2; V gene: TRBV12-3/TRBV12-4; CDR3 protein: CASSLMPGTTHGYTF; CDR3 DNA: TGTGCCAGCAGCTTAATGCCAGGGACCACCCATGGCTACACCTTC